This T cell receptor (beta chain) was found in a study of neurological immune-mediated disorders. The table lists this clonotype with many counts. Trimming removed 5 bases at V and 3 bases at J, with 18 bases between. The germline CDR1 and CDR2 sequences are SGHRS and YFSETQ. This CDR3 has 15 residues. TCRdb analysed the 5' RACE reads with MiXCR anew, one entry per CDR3 protein. In the table there are tens of thousands of distinct CDR3 sequences, 4.5% of which are singletons. V and J are TRBV5-1 and TRBJ2-7; perhaps TRBD1 as D (5 bases). Sequencing used PBMCs. This TCR was sampled from a man aged 25-40 years with multiple sclerosis. The CDR3 coding sequence is TGCGCCAGCAGTCCTACAGGCTCCTTGGTCTACGAGCAGTACTTC. This translates into CASSPTGSLVYEQYF.